What follows are 16 T cell receptor beta chains derived from one specimen sequenced in a study of T cell responses to AZD1222 COVID-19 vaccine. Profiled with immunoSEQ multiplex PCR; TCRdb holds only in-frame clones, not every one. Of almost 55,000 clones in the sample, around 80% were seen once. The sequences come from peripheral blood, collected on day 0 of AZD1222 vaccination. These receptors were collected from an adult in good health.

This sequence joins TRBV25-1 and TRBJ1-4; D is undetermined. The CDR3 runs to 15 residues. Germline V CDR1 and CDR2: MGHDK, SYGVNS. The V gene lost 10 bases and the J gene lost 4 bases, with 19 bases spanning the gap. CDR3 nucleotide sequence: TGTGCCACCGAAGACTCGACCAGAGTTAATGAAAAACTGTTTTTT. It encodes CATEDSTRVNEKLFF.

The rearrangement links TRBV11-2 to TRBJ2-3; 13 nucleotides match TRBD2. The CDR3 contains 17 residues. V was pared by 4 bases and J by 4 bases, with 8 bases of the junction left unmatched. CDR1 is SGHAT, CDR2 FQNNGV, per germline. The CDR3 loop is CASSSRTSGGLADTQYF. For the CDR3, the DNA is TGTGCCAGCAGCTCCCGGACTAGCGGGGGATTAGCAGATACGCAGTATTTT.

The chain uses TRBV7-9 and TRBJ2-1; 7 bases are a match to TRBD2. In germline, CDR1 is SEHNR, CDR2 FQNEAQ (reference sequence). The trim removed 7 bases at V and 5 bases at J, leaving 8 bases unmatched. The length of the CDR3 is 14 residues. For the CDR3, the DNA is TGTGCCAGCACGATGACTAGCCGACACAATGAGCAGTTCTTC. Residues: CASTMTSRHNEQFF.

The rearrangement joins TRBV5-3 to TRBJ2-7; the D is unclear. TRBV5-3 is filed as an ORF, its function uncertain. This CDR3 is built from 19 residues. The V gene lost 6 bases and the J gene lost 2 bases, with 30 bases spanning the gap. The CDR3 sequence: CARTQAHPPGGCSPYEQYF. In DNA form, the CDR3 reads TGTGCCAGAACTCAAGCCCACCCTCCCGGCGGTTGTAGTCCCTACGAGCAGTACTTC.

The chain carries TRBV10-1 and TRBJ2-4; 11 positions match TRBD2. After removal of 4 bases from V and 1 base from J, the junction contained 6 bases not matched to a gene. CDR1 and CDR2 from the germline V gene are WNHNN and SYGVQD (reference sequence). This CDR3 has 17 residues. CDR3 DNA: TGCGCCAGCAGTGCACTAGCGGGAGTTGAGGCCAAAAACATTCAGTACTTC. It encodes CASSALAGVEAKNIQYF.

This clone was counted a single time. The V call is TRBV7-8, the J call TRBJ1-5, with D possibly matching TRBD1 (6 bases). From germline, CDR1 is SGHVS and CDR2 FQNEAQ. Trimming stripped 6 bases from V and 2 bases from J, with 11 bases between. This CDR3 has 14 amino acids. CDR3 sequence: CASREQGGNQPQHF. The CDR3 DNA sequence: TGTGCCAGCAGGGAACAGGGAGGCAATCAGCCCCAGCATTTT.

The V and J genes are TRBV5-1 and TRBJ1-6; possibly TRBD1 for D (5 bases). Looked up from germline, CDR1 is SGHRS and CDR2 is YFSETQ. CDR3 length: 16 amino acids. V dropped 0 bases and J dropped 4 bases, with 11 bases sitting between them. The CDR3 bases are TGCGCCAGCAGCTTGGAAGGGGAGCCTTATAATTCACCCCTCCACTTT. Protein sequence: CASSLEGEPYNSPLHF.

The rearrangement uses TRBV19 and TRBJ2-5; D ambiguous. Trimming removed 3 bases from V and 5 bases from J, with 7 bases in between. The V gene's germline CDR1 is LNHDA and CDR2 SQIVND (reference sequence). The CDR3 totals 12 residues. The CDR3 nucleotides are TGTGCCAGTAGTATGGCGTGGGAGACCCAGTACTTC. Its translation: CASSMAWETQYF.

This chain's CDR3 is CASRSGGAGDTQYF. CDR3 DNA: TGTGCCAGCAGGAGCGGGGGGGCAGGAGATACGCAGTATTTT. V is TRBV7-3 and J is TRBJ2-3; 10 bases align to TRBD2. The CDR3 loop spans 14 amino acids. The V gene end was trimmed by 6 bases and the J gene end by 5 bases; junction bases not matched to a gene: 5. Per the germline V gene, CDR1 is SGHTA and CDR2 is FQGTGA.

V and J are TRBV2 and TRBJ2-3; D is ambiguous. V was pared by 4 bases and J by 2 bases, with 10 bases between. Germline V gene sequence: CDR1 SNHLY, CDR2 FYNNEI. This CDR3 region has 14 residues. The CDR3 loop is CASSATRITDTQYF. The CDR3 region has the DNA TGTGCCAGCAGTGCTACCCGAATCACAGATACGCAGTATTTT.

The chain carries TRBV5-4 and TRBJ2-7, with D perhaps TRBD2 (5 bases). Germline CDR1 is SGHNT and CDR2 is YYREEE (reference sequence). The CDR3 runs 12 residues. Trimming stripped 4 bases from V and 5 bases from J, with 10 bases between. The CDR3 region has the DNA TGTGCCAGCAGCAAGAGGACTGACGAGCAGTACTTC. Its protein is CASSKRTDEQYF.

The rearrangement joins TRBV19 to TRBJ2-3, with 9 bases lining up with TRBD1. The germline CDR1 and CDR2 sequences are LNHDA and SQIVND (reference sequence). CDR3 size: 13 residues. J lost 6 bases, V lost 3 bases, and 1 base had no gene match. In DNA form, the CDR3 reads TGTGCCAGTAGTATCGGACAGGGGGATACGCAGTATTTT. Its protein product is CASSIGQGDTQYF.

This clone has just one count. The V call is TRBV3-1 (or the pseudogene TRBV3-2), the J call TRBJ2-7; 10 bases map to TRBD2. Trimming cost V 1 base and J 5 bases; bases outside gene matches: 5. Germline V CDR1 and CDR2: LGHDT, YNNKEL (reference sequence). CDR3 size: 15 residues. In DNA form, the CDR3 reads TGTGCCAGCAGCCAAGTGAGCGGGGGGGCCAACGAGCAGTACTTC. Protein sequence: CASSQVSGGANEQYF.

This clone was observed a single time. J is TRBJ2-7 and V is TRBV27; 9 positions agree with TRBD2. The V gene end was trimmed by 1 base and the J gene end by 7 bases; junction bases not matched to a gene: 11. CDR1 MNHEY and CDR2 SMNVEV come from the germline V gene (reference sequence). The CDR3 has 16 amino acids. The CDR3 loop reads CASSLLPLAGAREQYF. Here the CDR3 DNA reads TGTGCCAGCAGTTTATTACCCTTAGCGGGAGCAAGGGAGCAGTACTTC.

This sequence joins TRBV12-5 and TRBJ1-5; 7 bases line up with TRBD1. The CDR3 spans 15 residues. Germline values: CDR1 LGHNT, CDR2 FRNRAP. Trimming took 5 bases from V and 1 from J; bases not matched to a gene: 5. Here the CDR3 reads CASGTGDLSNQPQHF. CDR3 sequence (DNA): TGTGCTAGTGGTACAGGGGATCTCAGCAATCAGCCCCAGCATTTT.

The chain employs TRBV5-8 and TRBJ2-5, with a tentative D call TRBD2 (6 bases). Per germline, CDR1 SGHTS and CDR2 YDEGEE. The ends were cut back, 3 bases at V and 2 bases at J, with 8 bases in the middle. The CDR3 consists of 13 residues. The CDR3 sequence: CASSWGVQETQYF. Here the CDR3 DNA reads TGTGCCAGCAGCTGGGGGGTACAAGAGACCCAGTACTTC.